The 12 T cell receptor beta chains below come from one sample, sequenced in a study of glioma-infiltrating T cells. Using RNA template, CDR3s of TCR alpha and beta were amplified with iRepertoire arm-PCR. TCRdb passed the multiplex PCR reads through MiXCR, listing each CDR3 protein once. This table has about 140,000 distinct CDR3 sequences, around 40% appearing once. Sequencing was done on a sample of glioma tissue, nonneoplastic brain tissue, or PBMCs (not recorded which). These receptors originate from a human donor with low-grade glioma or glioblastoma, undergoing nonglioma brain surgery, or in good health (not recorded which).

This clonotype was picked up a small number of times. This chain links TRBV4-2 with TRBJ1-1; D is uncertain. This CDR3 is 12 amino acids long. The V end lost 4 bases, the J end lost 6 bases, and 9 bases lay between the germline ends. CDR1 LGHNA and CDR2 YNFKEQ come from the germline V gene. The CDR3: CASSLRSAEAFF. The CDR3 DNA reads TGTGCCAGCAGCCTCCGGTCGGCTGAAGCTTTCTTT.

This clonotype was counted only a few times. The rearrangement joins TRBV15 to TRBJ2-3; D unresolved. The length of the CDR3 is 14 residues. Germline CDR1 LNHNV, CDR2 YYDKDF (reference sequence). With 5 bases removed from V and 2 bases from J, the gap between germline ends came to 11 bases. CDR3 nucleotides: TGTGCCACCAGCCCAGCAGGAAACACAGATACGCAGTATTTT. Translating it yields CATSPAGNTDTQYF.

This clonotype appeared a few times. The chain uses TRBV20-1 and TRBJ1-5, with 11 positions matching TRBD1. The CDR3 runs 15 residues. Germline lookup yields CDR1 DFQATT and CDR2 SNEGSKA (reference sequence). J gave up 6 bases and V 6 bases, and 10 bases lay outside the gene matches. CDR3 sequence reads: CSASQWDRGSQPQHF. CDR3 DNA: TGCAGTGCCTCCCAGTGGGACAGGGGGAGTCAGCCCCAGCATTTT.

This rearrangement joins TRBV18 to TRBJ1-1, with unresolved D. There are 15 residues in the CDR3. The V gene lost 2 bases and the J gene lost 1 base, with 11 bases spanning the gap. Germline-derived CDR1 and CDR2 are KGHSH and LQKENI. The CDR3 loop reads CASSPLGGKNTEAFF. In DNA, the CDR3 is TGTGCCAGCTCACCATTGGGCGGCAAGAACACTGAAGCTTTCTTT.

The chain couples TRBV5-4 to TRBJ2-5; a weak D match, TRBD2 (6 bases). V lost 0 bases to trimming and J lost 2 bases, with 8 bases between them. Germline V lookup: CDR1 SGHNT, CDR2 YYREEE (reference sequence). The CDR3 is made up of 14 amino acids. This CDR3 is CASSLATSQETQYF. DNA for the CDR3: TGTGCCAGCAGCTTGGCGACTAGTCAAGAGACCCAGTACTTC.

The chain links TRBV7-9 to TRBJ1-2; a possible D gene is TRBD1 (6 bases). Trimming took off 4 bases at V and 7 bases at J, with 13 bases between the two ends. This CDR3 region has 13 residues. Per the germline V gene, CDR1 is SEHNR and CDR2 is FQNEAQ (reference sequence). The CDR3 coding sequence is TGTGCCAGCAGCTCAGGACAGTACTGTGGCTACACCTTC. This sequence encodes CASSSGQYCGYTF. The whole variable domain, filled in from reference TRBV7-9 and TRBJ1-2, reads DTGVSQNPRHKITKRGQNVTFRCDPISEHNRLYWYRQTLGQGPEFLTYFQNEAQLEKSRLLSDRFSAERPKGSFSTLEIQRTEQGDSAMYLCASSSGQYCGYTFGSGTRLTVV.

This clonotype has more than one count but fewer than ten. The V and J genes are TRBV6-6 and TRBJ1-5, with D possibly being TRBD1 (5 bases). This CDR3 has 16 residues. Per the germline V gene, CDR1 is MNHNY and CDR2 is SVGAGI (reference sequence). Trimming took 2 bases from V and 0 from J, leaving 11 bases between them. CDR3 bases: TGTGCCAGCAGTTACGAGAGGGGCTATAGCAATCAGCCCCAGCATTTT. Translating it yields CASSYERGYSNQPQHF.

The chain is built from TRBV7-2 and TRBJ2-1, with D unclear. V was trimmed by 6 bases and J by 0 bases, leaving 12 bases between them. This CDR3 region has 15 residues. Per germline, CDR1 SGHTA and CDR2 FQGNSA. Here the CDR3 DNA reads TGTGCCAGCAGTGGAGTGGAGACCTCCTACAATGAGCAGTTCTTC. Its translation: CASSGVETSYNEQFF.

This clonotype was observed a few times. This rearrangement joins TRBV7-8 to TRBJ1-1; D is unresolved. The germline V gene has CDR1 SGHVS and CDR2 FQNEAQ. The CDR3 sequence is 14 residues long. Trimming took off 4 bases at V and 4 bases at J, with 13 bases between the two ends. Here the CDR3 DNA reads TGTGCCAGCAGCTCCGAGTTGGAGAGCACTGAAGCTTTCTTT. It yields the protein CASSSELESTEAFF.

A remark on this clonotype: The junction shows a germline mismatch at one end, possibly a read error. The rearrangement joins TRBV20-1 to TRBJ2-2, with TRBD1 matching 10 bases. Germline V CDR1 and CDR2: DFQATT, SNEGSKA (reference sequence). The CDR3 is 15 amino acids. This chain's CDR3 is CSTSDRGPNTGELFF. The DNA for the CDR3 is TGCAGTACAAGTGACAGGGGGCCGAACACCGGTGAGCTGTTTTTT.

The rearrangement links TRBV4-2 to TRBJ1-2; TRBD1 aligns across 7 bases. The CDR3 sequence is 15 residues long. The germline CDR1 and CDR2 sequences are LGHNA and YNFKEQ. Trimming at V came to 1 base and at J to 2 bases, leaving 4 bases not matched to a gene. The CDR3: CASSQVDRVNYGYTF. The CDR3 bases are TGTGCCAGCAGCCAAGTCGACAGGGTCAACTATGGCTACACCTTC.

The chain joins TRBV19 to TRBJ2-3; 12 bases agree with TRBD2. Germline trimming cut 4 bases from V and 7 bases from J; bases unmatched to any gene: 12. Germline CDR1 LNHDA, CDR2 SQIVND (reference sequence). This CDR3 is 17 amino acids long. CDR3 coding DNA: TGTGCCAGTAGTACCCGAAAAAGGACTAGCGGGGACAATACGCAGTATTTT. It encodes CASSTRKRTSGDNTQYF.